This T cell receptor (beta chain) is from a study of neurological immune-mediated disorders. Overall study results and limits: The greatest degree of TCR clonal expansion was observed in HTLV-1-associated myelopathy, with the lowest in multiple sclerosis, below that of healthy controls. The study found no CDR3 amino acid sequences shared by expanded clones across subjects, suggesting private repertoires in all groups.

This clonotype was observed many times. Its specificity is not known. V trimming: 4 bases; J trimming: 6 bases; junction bases outside the gene matches: 4. Germline assignment: CDR1 LGHNA and CDR2 YSLEER. There are 15 residues in the CDR3. A single run covered 15-18 subjects with over 180 million TCR-beta sequences. TCRdb reprocessed the 5' RACE reads with MiXCR, giving one entry per CDR3 protein. The sample holds 50,000 to 70,000 distinct CDR3 sequences; approximately 11% are singletons and the top ten take less than 8.5%. The time point was: longitudinal time-point 1 (baseline). The clonotype was recovered from a male donor with HTLV-1-associated myelopathy (HAM/TSP). The chain has TRBV4-3 and TRBJ1-6; 9 bases align to TRBD1. The sample was PBMCs. DNA of the CDR3: TGCGCCAGCAGCCGGGGGACAGGGACTAATTCACCCCTCCACTTT. Translated, it gives CASSRGTGTNSPLHF.